One sample yielded the 21 T cell receptor beta chains listed below, sequenced in a study of shared clonotypes between healthy human individuals. The data were produced by immunoSEQ multiplex PCR, yet TCRdb's version contains in-frame clones alone and is incomplete. The table shows 2 million to 2.5 million clones, with approximately 93% occurring only once. The material sequenced was naive CD4+ T cells from PBMCs. Regarding subset: CD45RA+ positively selected. The receptors stem from a man between 18 and 29 years old in good health. Some clones in this sample may be carry-over from other donors' samples.

V and J are TRBV11-2 and TRBJ2-7; 12 nucleotides agree with TRBD2. J lost 7 bases, V lost 4 bases, and 8 bases had no gene match. This CDR3 region has 15 residues. Germline assignment: CDR1 SGHAT and CDR2 FQNNGV. The CDR3 is CASSSRLAGAREQYF. The CDR3 nucleotides are TGTGCCAGCAGCTCCCGACTAGCGGGAGCCAGGGAGCAGTACTTC.

The V and J genes are TRBV9 and TRBJ2-2; a possible D gene is TRBD2 (5 bases). The germline gives CDR1 SGDLS, CDR2 YYNGEE. The CDR3 is 14 amino acids. V was pared by 6 bases and J by 6 bases, with 15 bases between. This chain's CDR3 is CASTTSSLPGELFF. CDR3 coding DNA: TGTGCCAGCACAACTAGTAGTTTGCCCGGGGAGCTGTTTTTT.

The V call is TRBV5-6, the J call TRBJ2-7, with D possibly TRBD1 on 6 matching bases. The length of the CDR3 is 16 residues. Germline V gives CDR1 SGHDT, CDR2 YYEEEE. V lost 0 bases to trimming and J lost 5 bases, with 18 bases between them. Here the CDR3 reads CASSLVYRAIKDEQYF. CDR3 nucleotide sequence: TGTGCCAGCAGCTTGGTTTACAGGGCGATCAAGGACGAGCAGTACTTC.

The chain couples TRBV28 to TRBJ2-7, with 9 bases matching TRBD2. The CDR3 loop spans 15 amino acids. Per the germline V gene, CDR1 is MDHEN and CDR2 is SYDVKM. V was clipped by 8 bases and J by 2 bases; unmatched bases: 10. CDR3 sequence: CASQLAGGPPYEQYF. In nucleotides, the CDR3 is TGTGCCAGCCAGTTGGCGGGGGGGCCGCCCTACGAGCAGTACTTC.

This chain uses TRBV4-1 with TRBJ2-5; 8 bases fit TRBD1. The V gene end was trimmed by 4 bases and the J gene end by 4 bases; junction bases not matched to a gene: 5. The CDR3 runs 14 residues. In germline, CDR1 is MGHRA, CDR2 YSYEKL. The CDR3 coding sequence is TGCGCCAGCAGCCGGGGGACAGGACTAGAGACCCAGTACTTC. Amino acid sequence: CASSRGTGLETQYF.

The rearrangement links TRBV10-3 to TRBJ2-7; 8 bases map to TRBD2. Trimming cost V 0 bases and J 5 bases; bases outside gene matches: 9. This CDR3 spans 16 amino acids. Germline V gene data show CDR1 as ENHRY and CDR2 as SYGVKD. CDR3 residues: CAISESNSGGENEQYF. The CDR3 coding sequence is TGTGCCATCAGTGAGTCGAATTCGGGGGGGGAAAACGAGCAGTACTTC.

The rearrangement joins TRBV5-1 to TRBJ2-6; possibly TRBD1 for D (6 bases). The V end lost 3 bases, the J end lost 0 bases, and 16 bases lay between the germline ends. CDR3 length: 18 amino acids. CDR1 is SGHRS and CDR2 is YFSETQ in the germline V gene. The CDR3 loop is CASSSGNRDISGANVLTF. CDR3 nucleotide sequence: TGCGCCAGCAGCTCCGGTAACAGGGACATCTCTGGGGCCAACGTCCTGACTTTC.

This clone has only one observation. The rearrangement uses TRBV5-1 and TRBJ2-6, with D hard to call. Germline CDR1 and CDR2: SGHRS and YFSETQ. Trimming removed 3 bases at V and 3 bases at J, with 10 bases between. The length of the CDR3 is 15 residues. CDR3 in amino acids: CASSSQFYGANVLTF. The CDR3 nucleotides read TGCGCCAGCAGCTCGCAGTTTTATGGGGCCAACGTCCTGACTTTC.

This chain connects TRBV11-2 to TRBJ1-2; 9 nucleotides agree with TRBD1. Trimming took 0 bases from V and 10 from J; bases not matched to a gene: 9. Germline V lookup: CDR1 SGHAT, CDR2 FQNNGV. This CDR3 spans 15 amino acids. The CDR3 DNA sequence: TGTGCCAGCAGCTTAGAAGTTGGGGACAGGGCTTCCTACACCTTC. This translates into CASSLEVGDRASYTF.

This clone showed up just once. J is TRBJ1-4 and V is TRBV6-5; possibly TRBD1 for D (5 bases). Trimming left V 6 bases short and J 5 bases short, with 10 bases between. CDR1 and CDR2 (germline): MNHEY, SVGAGI. This CDR3 is 13 amino acids long. CDR3 amino acids: CASRFQGNEKLFF. DNA for the CDR3: TGTGCCAGCAGATTCCAGGGAAATGAAAAACTGTTTTTT.

This sequence joins TRBV11-2 and TRBJ2-2, with unresolved D. Germline CDR1 and CDR2: SGHAT and FQNNGV. V was pared by 1 base and J by 3 bases, with 12 bases between. CDR3 length equals 16 residues. The CDR3: CASSLGKGRYTGELFF. DNA for the CDR3: TGTGCCAGCAGCTTAGGGAAGGGCAGGTACACCGGGGAGCTGTTTTTT.

J is TRBJ2-3 and V is TRBV10-3; D remains unclear. The CDR3 consists of 18 residues. Germline loops: CDR1 ENHRY, CDR2 SYGVKD. The germline V and J ends were trimmed by 10 bases and 0 bases, with 26 bases remaining between them. The CDR3, as DNA: TGTGCCACCCGACGGAACAGTCCTGCCCCACTTAGCACAGATACGCAGTATTTT. Residues: CATRRNSPAPLSTDTQYF.

This chain links TRBV28 with TRBJ1-2; D not certain. This CDR3 has 13 residues. Germline CDR1 is MDHEN and CDR2 is SYDVKM. With 3 bases removed from V and 4 bases from J, the gap between germline ends came to 9 bases. CDR3 amino acids: CASSFGQRYGYTF. The DNA of the CDR3 is TGTGCCAGCAGTTTCGGCCAGCGCTATGGCTACACCTTC.

About this clone itself: A junction boundary mismatches the germline segment, possibly from a read error. The CDR3 nucleotides read TGTGCCAGCAGTTTAACGTGGGCCCTGAGCAATCAGCAGTTCTTC. Its translation is CASSLTWALSNQQFF. This chain uses TRBV27 with TRBJ2-1; the D is unclear. CDR3 length: 15 residues. CDR1 is MNHEY and CDR2 is SMNVEV in the germline V gene (reference sequence).

This rearrangement joins TRBV6-8 to TRBJ1-1, with 8 bases identical to TRBD1. The CDR3 covers 18 residues. V dropped 0 bases and J dropped 0; count of bases not matched to a gene: 9. Germline CDR1 MNHGY, CDR2 SAAAGT. The chain's CDR3 is CASSYSTLGQGMNTEAFF. The CDR3 DNA is TGTGCCAGCAGTTACTCGACTCTTGGACAGGGCATGAACACTGAAGCTTTCTTT.

The chain joins TRBV7-3 to TRBJ2-1; 9 bases are shared with TRBD2. The CDR3 sequence is 19 residues long. Germline V CDR1 and CDR2: SGHTA, FQGTGA. Losses at the gene ends were 1 base for V and 5 bases for J; bases not matched to a gene: 15. For the CDR3, the DNA is TGTGCCAGCAGCTTAAATGGGATCCATAGCGGGAGAGCCAACAATGAGCAGTTCTTC. Translated, it gives CASSLNGIHSGRANNEQFF.

As to this clone: Other nucleotide sequences from this sample produce the same CDR3. The chain is built from TRBV18 and TRBJ2-7; TRBD1 matches 9 bases. Unmatched junction bases numbered 6, after V lost 3 bases and J lost 6 bases. Germline V gene data show CDR1 as KGHSH and CDR2 as LQKENI. This CDR3 has 14 residues. CDR3 bases: TGTGCCAGCTCACCGGGACAGGGCCTGGGCGAGCAGTACTTC. Translation gives CASSPGQGLGEQYF.

The chain carries TRBV6-5 and TRBJ2-1; the D gene is possibly TRBD1 (5 bases). CDR1 and CDR2 from the germline V gene are MNHEY and SVGAGI. Between the trimmed V and J ends, which lost 2 bases and 9 bases, there was a span of 11 bases. This CDR3 comprises 13 residues. The CDR3 sequence is CASSYDSLTEQFF. The DNA of the CDR3 is TGTGCCAGCAGTTACGACAGCCTGACTGAGCAGTTCTTC.

The J gene is TRBJ1-2, the V gene TRBV13; 7 nucleotides agree with TRBD1. The CDR3 runs to 17 residues. Looked up from germline, CDR1 is PRHDT and CDR2 is FYEKMQ (reference sequence). J was trimmed by 8 bases and V by 3 bases; bases with no gene match: 18. Here the CDR3 DNA reads TGTGCCAGCAGCTTTATCCAGGGGGGGCGCTCTTCAAGCGGCTACACCTTC. Translating it yields CASSFIQGGRSSSGYTF.

Of note for this clone: The same CDR3 is also encoded by other DNA sequences in this sample. The chain uses TRBV5-1 and TRBJ2-3; 10 positions agree with TRBD2. The CDR3 runs to 15 residues. The V gene's germline CDR1 is SGHRS and CDR2 YFSETQ. V shed 3 bases, J shed 0 bases, and the junction held 1 base outside the gene matches. The DNA for the CDR3 is TGCGCCAGCAGCTCGACTAGCGGGAGCACAGATACGCAGTATTTT. This codes for CASSSTSGSTDTQYF.

This clone was seen a single time. The rearrangement uses TRBV27 and TRBJ1-1; D uncertain. Trimming took off 1 base at V and 3 bases at J, with 12 bases between the two ends. The CDR3 is 15 amino acids. The germline V gene has CDR1 MNHEY and CDR2 SMNVEV (reference sequence). The CDR3 is CASSLYLAAHTEAFF. As DNA, the CDR3 is TGTGCCAGCAGTTTATATCTGGCAGCCCACACTGAAGCTTTCTTT.